A single sample is the source of the 30 T cell receptor beta chains below, sequenced in a study of early T cells in non-severe SARS-CoV-2 infection. Each CDR3 protein gets one entry after TCRdb re-called the 5' RACE reads with MiXCR. The table records approximately 37,000 distinct CDR3 sequences, approximately 8% of them present only once. Sequencing was performed on whole blood, taken at baseline. The receptors were sampled from an adult who was a healthcare worker with PCR-confirmed SARS-CoV-2 infection or an uninfected control (not recorded which).

This clonotype showed up just a few times. The V gene is TRBV20-1, the J gene TRBJ2-7; TRBD1 is a possible D gene (6 bases). Trimming left V 6 bases short and J 1 base short, with 13 bases between. CDR1 and CDR2 (germline): DFQATT, SNEGSKA (reference sequence). The CDR3 loop spans 13 amino acids. CDR3 nucleotides: TGCAGTGCCACGCCCGGGACATCCTACGAGCAGTACTTC. It codes for CSATPGTSYEQYF.

The genes are TRBV12-3 or TRBV12-4 and TRBJ1-2, with D unresolved. The CDR3 runs 11 residues. V was pared by 3 bases and J by 11 bases, with 10 bases between. The CDR3: CASSLGPGYTF. CDR3 coding DNA: TGTGCCAGCAGTTTGGGTCCCGGTTACACCTTC.

This clonotype showed up just a few times. This chain joins TRBV10-3 and TRBJ2-3; TRBD1 or TRBD2 may be the D gene (5 bases each). Per the germline V gene, CDR1 is ENHRY and CDR2 is SYGVKD. The CDR3 totals 17 residues. V lost 9 bases and J lost 1, with 23 bases in between. The CDR3 region has the DNA TGTGCCATACGAAGGGGCGAAAGGTCCGGGGGCACAGATACGCAGTATTTT. Translation: CAIRRGERSGGTDTQYF.

This clonotype was picked up many times. The chain uses TRBV6-5 and TRBJ2-1; 9 bases match TRBD1. The CDR3 runs to 16 residues. CDR1 and CDR2 from the germline V gene are MNHEY and SVGAGI. Unmatched junction bases numbered 6, after V lost 0 bases and J lost 6 bases. CDR3 sequence reads: CASSYSGTGMGNEQFF. The DNA for the CDR3 is TGTGCCAGCAGTTACTCGGGGACAGGGATGGGCAATGAGCAGTTCTTC.

This clonotype showed up just a few times. The V and J genes are TRBV11-2 and TRBJ2-7; 10 bases fit TRBD2. Germline V gives CDR1 SGHAT, CDR2 FQNNGV. The CDR3 has 16 amino acids. With 0 bases clipped from V and 2 bases from J, the junction kept 4 bases outside the gene matches. The CDR3 sequence: CASSLDLGTSAYEQYF. The CDR3 DNA reads as TGTGCCAGCAGCTTAGATCTGGGGACTAGCGCCTACGAGCAGTACTTC.

The CDR3 DNA is TGTGCCAGCAGCTCGAGATCAATCAGGGTAATGAACACTGAAGCTTTCTTT. It specifies CASSSRSIRVMNTEAFF. The chain carries TRBV7-2 and TRBJ1-1, with D possibly TRBD1 on 5 matching bases. Trimming shortened V by 4 bases and J by 0 bases, and 18 bases separated the two germline ends. This CDR3 has 17 amino acids. Germline V gene data show CDR1 as SGHTA and CDR2 as FQGNSA.

The chain is built from TRBV30 and TRBJ2-7, with D maybe TRBD2 (6 bases). The CDR3 contains 13 residues. Germline V lookup: CDR1 GTSNPN, CDR2 SVGIG (reference sequence). Trimming cost V 0 bases and J 4 bases, with 10 bases left between them. The CDR3 DNA reads TGTGCCTGGAGTGTACACGGGAGTTACGAGCAGTACTTC. It translates to CAWSVHGSYEQYF.

This clonotype was counted between two and nine times. The V call is TRBV30, the J call TRBJ1-2; 10 bases fit TRBD1. Germline CDR1 and CDR2: GTSNPN and SVGIG (reference sequence). This CDR3 is built from 14 residues. Losses at the gene ends were 1 base for V and 4 bases for J; bases not matched to a gene: 3. This chain's CDR3 is CAWSGQGALYGYTF. In nucleotides, the CDR3 is TGTGCCTGGAGTGGACAGGGGGCCCTCTATGGCTACACCTTC.

At least ten counts were recorded for this clonotype. The chain couples TRBV6-2 or TRBV6-3 to TRBJ2-1; 8 nucleotides agree with TRBD2. Germline V gene sequence: CDR1 MNHEY, CDR2 SVGEGT. The CDR3 loop spans 15 amino acids. Unmatched junction bases numbered 11, after V lost 6 bases and J lost 7 bases. CDR3 protein: CASRKSGGFANEQFF. CDR3 in DNA: TGTGCCAGCAGGAAAAGCGGGGGATTCGCGAATGAGCAGTTCTTC.

This clonotype appeared many times. J is TRBJ2-7 and V is TRBV7-2; D not certain. This CDR3 is built from 13 residues. The germline V gene has CDR1 SGHTA and CDR2 FQGNSA. V lost 2 bases and J lost 3, with 8 bases in between. The CDR3 coding sequence is TGTGCCAGCAGCTTAAACGGATACTACGAGCAGTACTTC. This sequence encodes CASSLNGYYEQYF.

This clonotype came up many times. The rearrangement links TRBV18 to TRBJ2-1; 10 bases fit TRBD1. V lost 3 bases to trimming and J lost 5 bases; unmatched junction nucleotides: 1. CDR1 KGHSH and CDR2 LQKENI come from the germline V gene. There are 14 residues in the CDR3. CDR3: CASSPGTGDNEQFF. Here the CDR3 DNA reads TGTGCCAGCTCACCGGGGACAGGGGACAATGAGCAGTTCTTC.

The chain joins TRBV6-6 to TRBJ2-3; 15 bases align to TRBD2. The J segment lost 3 bases and the V segment lost 2 bases, leaving 3 bases of the junction unmatched. CDR1 and CDR2 (germline): MNHNY, SVGAGI (reference sequence). CDR3 length: 17 residues. CDR3 region: CASSYGLAGGETDTQYF. CDR3 coding DNA: TGTGCCAGCAGTTACGGACTAGCGGGGGGGGAAACAGATACGCAGTATTTT.

This clonotype came up a few times. The rearrangement links TRBV11-2 to TRBJ2-2, with 11 bases aligning to TRBD1. The CDR3 is 15 residues long. The V gene's germline CDR1 is SGHAT and CDR2 FQNNGV. The ends lost 5 bases at V and 5 bases at J; junction bases unmatched: 4. The CDR3 DNA is TGTGCCAGCAGCCCCCGGGACAGGGGGACCGGGGAGCTGTTTTTT. This encodes CASSPRDRGTGELFF.

The chain uses TRBV30 and TRBJ2-7, with D possibly being TRBD1 (5 bases). Germline V gene data show CDR1 as GTSNPN and CDR2 as SVGIG (reference sequence). Deletions cut 0 bases from V and 3 bases from J, with 15 bases between. This CDR3 contains 15 residues. DNA for the CDR3: TGTGCCTGGAGTGTATTAGGGGAAGGGCGCTACGAGCAGTACTTC. This encodes CAWSVLGEGRYEQYF.

This chain joins TRBV7-9 and TRBJ2-7; D is ambiguous. The CDR3 spans 17 residues. Germline loops: CDR1 SEHNR, CDR2 FQNEAQ (reference sequence). The V end was cut by 4 bases, the J end by 4 bases, with 23 bases between. This CDR3 reads CASSWWDVGRFPYEQYF. The CDR3 nucleotides read TGTGCCAGCAGCTGGTGGGATGTAGGGCGGTTTCCTTACGAGCAGTACTTC.

This clonotype showed up many times. The chain couples TRBV19 to TRBJ2-1; 8 positions match TRBD2. This CDR3 contains 17 residues. Germline lookup yields CDR1 LNHDA and CDR2 SQIVND (reference sequence). Germline trimming cut 3 bases from V and 2 bases from J; bases unmatched to any gene: 9. CDR3 nucleotide sequence: TGTGCCAGTAGTATCGGGAGGGCTAGCGCTACCTACAATGAGCAGTTCTTC. Amino acids: CASSIGRASATYNEQFF.

This clonotype was recorded many times. The chain recombines TRBV11-2 with TRBJ2-3; the D gene could be TRBD1 or TRBD2 (6 bases each). This CDR3 has 17 residues. Germline loops: CDR1 SGHAT, CDR2 FQNNGV. Between the trimmed V and J ends, which lost 6 bases and 1 base, there was a span of 20 bases. The CDR3 here is CASRRGRGHDRTDTQYF. CDR3 bases: TGTGCCAGCAGGCGTGGACGGGGGCACGATCGCACAGATACGCAGTATTTT.

The rearrangement links TRBV6-6 to TRBJ1-5, with D possibly being TRBD1 (6 bases). Trimming took off 5 bases at V and 7 bases at J, with 12 bases between the two ends. Germline loops: CDR1 MNHNY, CDR2 SVGAGI (reference sequence). This CDR3 spans 13 amino acids. CDR3 in amino acids: CASSTYRDQPQHF. The DNA of the CDR3 is TGTGCCAGCAGTACTTACAGGGACCAGCCCCAGCATTTT.

This clonotype showed up many times. V and J are TRBV6-6 and TRBJ2-7, with TRBD1 identical over 8 bases. This CDR3 comprises 12 residues. V lost 11 bases and J lost 7; bases outside the gene matches: 10. The V gene's germline CDR1 is MNHNY and CDR2 SVGAGI (reference sequence). The CDR3: CAASQGAREQYF. The CDR3 DNA follows: TGTGCCGCCTCTCAGGGGGCGCGGGAGCAGTACTTC.

The rearrangement links TRBV29-1 to TRBJ2-5; possible D gene TRBD2, 5 bases. Germline values: CDR1 SQVTM, CDR2 ANQGSEA. The CDR3 loop spans 17 amino acids. Trimming left V 4 bases short and J 5 bases short, with 26 bases between. CDR3 amino acids: CSVGRSRAGGTRETQYF. CDR3 coding DNA: TGCAGCGTTGGTAGGTCGAGGGCAGGAGGAACGAGGGAGACCCAGTACTTC.

There are many counts of this clonotype. This rearrangement joins TRBV2 to TRBJ1-5, with D perhaps matching TRBD1 (6 bases). Looked up from germline, CDR1 is SNHLY and CDR2 is FYNNEI. This CDR3 has 15 amino acids. Trimming left V 3 bases short and J 6 bases short, with 15 bases between. CDR3: CASSEPGGRIQPQHF. For the CDR3, the DNA is TGTGCCAGCAGTGAGCCGGGGGGCCGAATTCAGCCCCAGCATTTT. Full variable domain (missing parts from reference TRBV2 and TRBJ1-5): EPEVTQTPSHQVTQMGQEVILRCVPISNHLYFYWYRQILGQKVEFLVSFYNNEISEKSEIFDDQFSVERPDGSNFTLKIRSTKLEDSAMYFCASSEPGGRIQPQHFGDGTRLSIL.

The sample holds a few counts of this clonotype. The V and J genes are TRBV4-2 and TRBJ2-3; 10 bases are a match to TRBD2. The germline gives CDR1 LGHNA, CDR2 YNFKEQ. Trimming took 4 bases from V and 4 from J; bases not matched to a gene: 5. CDR3 length: 15 amino acids. The CDR3 region has the DNA TGTGCCAGCAGCCTAACAGCGGGGGGGCCAGATACGCAGTATTTT. Amino acids: CASSLTAGGPDTQYF.

CDR3 protein: CASSFTFSEAFF. The CDR3 nucleotides are TGTGCCAGCAGCTTTACGTTTTCGGAAGCTTTCTTT. This chain connects TRBV12-1 to TRBJ1-1. TRBV12-1 is recorded as a pseudogene. This CDR3 contains 12 residues.

The CDR3 sequence: CASSFRTGIYF. DNA for the CDR3: TGTGCCAGCAGTTTTAGGACAGGAATATATTTT. V and J are TRBV12-3 or TRBV12-4 and TRBJ1-3, with TRBD1 matching 7 bases. The CDR3 contains 11 residues. V gave up 3 bases and J gave up 13 bases; unmatched junction bases: 3.

In the case of this clonotype: A read error is possible here, since a much larger clone lies one base away. This sequence joins TRBV5-1 and TRBJ1-3, with unresolved D. The CDR3 runs 14 residues. Germline V CDR1 and CDR2: SGHRS, YFSETQ. CDR3 in DNA: TGCGTCAGCAGCTTAAAGGGATTTTCGGACACCATATATTTT. It translates to CVSSLKGFSDTIYF.

This clonotype appeared many times. The V and J genes are TRBV11-2 and TRBJ2-5; TRBD1 aligns across 7 bases. The CDR3 is 15 residues long. Germline values: CDR1 SGHAT, CDR2 FQNNGV. J gave up 1 base and V 5 bases, and 7 bases lay outside the gene matches. CDR3 bases: TGTGCCAGCAGCGATCACACAGGGGTCCAAGAGACCCAGTACTTC. Translated: CASSDHTGVQETQYF.

This clonotype was seen at least ten times. The J gene is TRBJ1-1, the V gene TRBV6-6, with D unresolved. Germline CDR1 is MNHNY and CDR2 is SVGAGI (reference sequence). Trimming shortened V by 2 bases and J by 1 base, and 8 bases separated the two germline ends. This CDR3 region has 14 residues. CDR3 protein: CASSYTTGNTEAFF. Written as DNA, the CDR3 is TGTGCCAGCAGTTACACGACGGGGAACACTGAAGCTTTCTTT.

This clonotype counts as hyperexpanded. V is TRBV24-1 and J is TRBJ2-1, with TRBD2 as a possible D gene (7 bases). The V end lost 5 bases, the J end lost 4 bases, and 14 bases lay between the germline ends. Germline V gene sequence: CDR1 KGHDR, CDR2 SFDVKD. The CDR3 runs to 15 residues. CDR3 in amino acids: CATSAGGNPYNEQFF. Written as DNA, the CDR3 is TGTGCCACCAGTGCGGGGGGCAACCCTTACAATGAGCAGTTCTTC.

This clonotype was observed at least ten times. The chain joins TRBV6-1 to TRBJ1-1; perhaps TRBD1 as D (5 bases). The V gene lost 7 bases and the J gene lost 4 bases, with 13 bases spanning the gap. Germline CDR1 and CDR2: MNHNS and SASEGT. This CDR3 spans 13 amino acids. CDR3 bases: TGTGCCAGCAACGCCGGCAGGGTCACTGAAGCTTTCTTT. It yields the protein CASNAGRVTEAFF.

This clonotype has ten or more counts. The chain recombines TRBV5-5 with TRBJ1-1; 8 nucleotides agree with TRBD1. This CDR3 has 16 amino acids. With 3 bases clipped from V and 0 bases from J, the junction kept 7 bases outside the gene matches. From germline, CDR1 is SGHKS and CDR2 YYEKEE (reference sequence). CDR3 sequence (DNA): TGTGCCAGCAGCTCTTCCAGGGGGCTCCTGAACACTGAAGCTTTCTTT. This codes for CASSSSRGLLNTEAFF.